The 24 T cell receptor beta chains in this list originate from one sample, sequenced in a study of T cells expressing NK-cell markers (dated by TCRdb to the early 2020s). Libraries were built with 5' RACE. Sequenced using an Illumina HiSeq 2000. Reads reprocessed by TCRdb are summarized as one entry per CDR3 protein sequence, and DNA is absent. The data table for this sample lists hundreds of thousands of distinct CDR3 sequences. In total, the top ten clones hold roughly 5.2% of the sample. The sample taken for sequencing was blood T cells: a sorted CD56 or NKG2C T cell subset, CD4+ or CD8+ T cells, or bulk PBMC T cells (not recorded which). These receptors originate from a man aged 18-75 years in good health.

This chain connects TRBV18 to TRBJ2-5. In germline, CDR1 is KGHSH, CDR2 LQKENI. The CDR3 is made up of 13 amino acids. CDR3 loop: CASSPQRQETQYF. Together with reference TRBV18 and TRBJ2-5, the CDR3 gives the full variable domain: NAGVMQNPRHLVRRRGQEARLRCSPMKGHSHVYWYRQLPEEGLKFMVYLQKENIIDESGMPKERFSAEFPKEGPSILRIQQVVRGDSAAYFCASSPQRQETQYFGPGTRLLVL.

This chain joins TRBV20-1 and TRBJ1-1; TCRdb's D call, TRBD1, is unchecked because there is no DNA. This CDR3 is 15 amino acids long. Germline V lookup: CDR1 DFQATT, CDR2 SNEGSKA (reference sequence). The CDR3 reads CSAPLGGQKNTEAFF.

This chain connects TRBV12-5 to TRBJ2-1. CDR3 size: 14 residues. The germline V gene encodes CDR1 LGHNT and CDR2 FRNRAP. The CDR3 region is CASGLEHTVDEQFF.

The genes are TRBV6-1 and TRBJ1-1; TCRdb outputs TRBD1, but without DNA this stays unchecked. Germline V CDR1 and CDR2: MNHNS, SASEGT. The CDR3 covers 15 residues. This CDR3 reads CASSAPDRGRTEAFF.

The rearrangement joins TRBV12-3 or TRBV12-4 to TRBJ1-2; as DNA is missing, the TRBD1 call by TCRdb cannot be tested. This CDR3 is 13 amino acids long. This chain's CDR3 is CASSAGGSRGYTF.

This chain connects TRBV5-4 to TRBJ2-3; absent DNA, TCRdb's TRBD1 call cannot be checked. The germline CDR1 and CDR2 sequences are SGHNT and YYREEE (reference sequence). The CDR3 is 15 residues long. This chain's CDR3 is CASSFWGGRADTQYF.

The chain uses TRBV20-1 and TRBJ2-1; TCRdb proposes TRBD1, but this gene call is untestable without DNA. The CDR3 consists of 14 residues. The germline V gene has CDR1 DFQATT and CDR2 SNEGSKA (reference sequence). This chain's CDR3 is CSARHRGMVNEQFF.

The chain carries TRBV28 and TRBJ1-5. The CDR3 loop spans 13 amino acids. CDR1 and CDR2 (germline): MDHEN, SYDVKM. The CDR3: CASREWNNQPQHF.

This chain joins TRBV6-5 and TRBJ1-2; no DNA is available, so the TRBD1 call from TCRdb remains unchecked. The CDR3 is 16 residues long. Germline CDR1 MNHEY, CDR2 SVGAGI. CDR3 residues: CASSYSIGGDPYGYTF.

V is TRBV11-2 and J is TRBJ2-1; the D call from TCRdb, TRBD2, cannot be confirmed without DNA. CDR1 and CDR2 from the germline V gene are SGHAT and FQNNGV. CDR3 length: 17 residues. CDR3: CASSLALLAGGYNEQFF.

V is TRBV5-1 and J is TRBJ2-5; TCRdb indicates TRBD1, and absent DNA this call remains unverified. Germline CDR1 and CDR2: SGHRS and YFSETQ. The CDR3 sequence is 20 residues long. The CDR3 sequence: CASSYLPGQGRFLGQETQYF.

V is TRBV11-2 and J is TRBJ2-7; the D gene TCRdb calls, TRBD1, cannot be checked with no DNA. The CDR3 length is 16 residues. Germline V gene lookup returns CDR1 SGHAT and CDR2 FQNNGV. CDR3 in amino acids: CASSLGPGASTWEQYF. The variable domain in full, completed from reference TRBV11-2 and TRBJ2-7, reads EAGVAQSPRYKIIEKRQSVAFWCNPISGHATLYWYQQILGQGPKLLIQFQNNGVVDDSQLPKDRFSAERLKGVDSTLKIQPAKLEDSAVYLCASSLGPGASTWEQYFGPGTRLTVT.

The gene calls are TRBV19 and TRBJ2-3. The CDR3 loop spans 13 amino acids. CDR1 LNHDA and CDR2 SQIVND come from the germline V gene (reference sequence). The CDR3 reads CASRARNTDTQYF.

The chain couples TRBV3-1 to TRBJ2-5; TCRdb gives TRBD1 as the D gene, but with no DNA this cannot be confirmed. Per the germline V gene, CDR1 is LGHDT and CDR2 is YNNKEL (reference sequence). The CDR3 runs to 15 residues. CDR3 amino acids: CASSQDGQSRGTQYF.

The V call is TRBV7-8, the J call TRBJ2-2; TCRdb designates TRBD1, a call that cannot be tested without DNA. The CDR3 runs 15 residues. Per the germline V gene, CDR1 is SGHVS and CDR2 is FQNEAQ. The CDR3 here is CASRLGQGTGGELFF.

The V gene is TRBV6-2 or TRBV6-3, the J gene TRBJ2-5; checking the TCRdb D call of TRBD1 is not possible without DNA. This CDR3 contains 16 residues. The V gene's germline CDR1 is MNHEY and CDR2 SVGEGT. CDR3 sequence reads: CASSYNPGQVQETQYF.

This sequence joins TRBV5-1 and TRBJ2-7; lacking DNA, the TRBD1 call made by TCRdb goes unchecked. Germline CDR1 reads SGHRS; CDR2 reads YFSETQ. The CDR3 contains 15 residues. This CDR3 reads CASSLGDNPSYEQYF.

This sequence joins TRBV5-5 and TRBJ1-3; TCRdb outputs TRBD1, but without DNA this stays unchecked. The germline V gene encodes CDR1 SGHKS and CDR2 YYEKEE (reference sequence). CDR3 length: 15 residues. This chain's CDR3 is CASSFRGKRGNTIYF.

The chain links TRBV6-2 or TRBV6-3 to TRBJ2-1; no DNA is available, so the TRBD1 call from TCRdb remains unchecked. CDR3 length: 17 residues. The germline V gene encodes CDR1 MNHEY and CDR2 SVGEGT. The CDR3 region is CASSFPGTGKTYNEQFF.

The V gene is TRBV20-1, the J gene TRBJ2-3; as DNA is missing, the TRBD1 call by TCRdb cannot be tested. The CDR3 has 16 amino acids. Germline V CDR1 and CDR2: DFQATT, SNEGSKA (reference sequence). The CDR3 protein is CSARDQTGANTDTQYF.

J is TRBJ1-1 and V is TRBV7-8; TCRdb lists TRBD1, though no DNA is available to test this call. Germline-derived CDR1 and CDR2 are SGHVS and FQNEAQ. The CDR3 length is 18 residues. CDR3 residues: CASSLGPGTGGFNTEAFF. The variable domain in full, with the rest retrieved from reference TRBV7-8 and TRBJ1-1, is GAGVSQSPRYKVAKRGQDVALRCDPISGHVSLFWYQQALGQGPEFLTYFQNEAQLDKSGLPSDRFFAERPEGSVSTLKIQRTQQEDSAVYLCASSLGPGTGGFNTEAFFGQGTRLTVV.

This rearrangement joins TRBV7-7 to TRBJ2-5; there is no DNA to check the TCRdb D call of TRBD1. This CDR3 is built from 16 residues. CDR1 is SSHAT and CDR2 is FNYEAQ in the germline V gene (reference sequence). CDR3 in amino acids: CASSFGTGATQETQYF.

V is TRBV9 and J is TRBJ1-2; without DNA, the TCRdb call of TRBD1 cannot be checked. CDR1 is SGDLS, CDR2 YYNGEE, per germline. The CDR3 extends over 14 amino acids. The CDR3 is CASSVVGVSYGYTF.

The chain carries TRBV29-1 and TRBJ1-1; absent DNA, TCRdb's TRBD1 call cannot be checked. CDR1 SQVTM and CDR2 ANQGSEA come from the germline V gene. The CDR3 has 15 residues. The CDR3 reads CSVEDDGRGPPEAFF.